Below are 13 T cell receptor beta chains sequenced from a single sample in a study of molecular identifiers for immune sequencing clone quantification. Via MiXCR, TCRdb re-called the PCR reads, giving one row per CDR3 protein. The sample lists about 500,000 distinct CDR3 sequences, under 30% seen once, with 0.7% to 0.9% in the top ten. Sequenced material: naive CD8+ T cells from blood, with Jurkat cell RNA spiked in. Subset given: FACS-sorted CD8+CD4-CCR7+CD45RA+ naive T cells. The origin of the receptors is a human donor in good health. Some libraries in this study had Jurkat cell RNA spiked in.

This chain joins TRBV4-3 and TRBJ2-7; 7 bases line up with TRBD2. The CDR3 covers 14 residues. The germline V gene has CDR1 LGHNA and CDR2 YSLEER. V was pared by 4 bases and J by 4 bases, with 7 bases of the junction left unmatched. The CDR3 DNA reads as TGCGCCAGCAGCCCAGGCCTCGGGAGGTACGAGCAGTACTTC. The encoded protein is CASSPGLGRYEQYF.

Concerning this clonotype itself: Here the CDR3 omits its conserved ending phenylalanine or tryptophan, so a read error is the likely source. The limits of the CDR3 on the DNA are not certain, so only TCRdb's listed CDR3 is given. The CDR3 region is CRATSCSAPAG. The rearrangement joins TRBV29-1 to TRBJ2-7; the table names TRBD1, a call not compared with the DNA. The germline gives CDR1 SQVTM, CDR2 ANQGSEA. The CDR3 spans 11 residues, counting both ends.

V is TRBV20-1 and J is TRBJ1-1; possible D gene TRBD1, 5 bases. CDR1 is DFQATT and CDR2 is SNEGSKA in the germline V gene (reference sequence). The CDR3 runs 12 residues. The V end lost 2 bases, the J end lost 6 bases, and 10 bases lay between the germline ends. The CDR3 reads CSARTLGAEAFF. DNA for the CDR3: TGCAGTGCTAGAACGCTGGGGGCTGAAGCTTTCTTT.

This clonotype came up a few times. The CDR3 carries no conserved terminal phenylalanine or tryptophan, so it likely arises from a read error. This sequence joins TRBV6-5 and TRBJ2-5; the match to TRBD2 covers 11 bases. Per the germline V gene, CDR1 is MNHEY and CDR2 is SVGAGI. The CDR3 has 16 amino acids. After removal of 4 bases from V and 5 bases from J, the junction contained 9 bases not matched to a gene. DNA for the CDR3: TGTGCCAGCAGTTTCACTAGCGGGAGCCTCGGGGAGACCCAGTACCTC. It codes for CASSFTSGSLGETQYL.

This clonotype was counted between two and nine times. V is TRBV12-3 or TRBV12-4 and J is TRBJ1-6, with TRBD1 as a possible D gene (6 bases). V was clipped by 1 base and J by 9 bases, with 13 bases between them. The CDR3 length is 15 residues. Written as DNA, the CDR3 is TGTGCCAGCAGTTTAGAGGGCAGGGGAGGTTCACCCCTCCACTTT. This encodes CASSLEGRGGSPLHF.

This clonotype occurred a few times. The rearrangement uses TRBV7-9 and TRBJ2-1, with 12 bases identical to TRBD1. Trimming removed 3 bases from V and 10 bases from J; junction bases left unmatched: 7. The CDR3 runs to 15 residues. Germline V gene data show CDR1 as SEHNR and CDR2 as FQNEAQ (reference sequence). CDR3: CASSLGQGALTEQFF. CDR3 sequence (DNA): TGTGCCAGCAGCTTGGGACAGGGGGCGCTTACGGAGCAGTTCTTC.

The rearrangement uses TRBV13 and TRBJ1-2; tentatively, D is TRBD1 (6 bases). Germline-derived CDR1 and CDR2 are PRHDT and FYEKMQ (reference sequence). The V end lost 4 bases, the J end lost 4 bases, and 19 bases lay between the germline ends. The CDR3 spans 16 residues. The DNA of the CDR3 is TGTGCCAGCAGCTCAAACCCCGGGACACCGAGCTATGGCTACACCTTC. Its translation: CASSSNPGTPSYGYTF.

This clonotype appeared a few times. The chain uses TRBV19 and TRBJ1-6, with D possibly matching TRBD1 (5 bases). The CDR3 sequence is 16 residues long. The germline V gene has CDR1 LNHDA and CDR2 SQIVND (reference sequence). Trimming shortened V by 3 bases and J by 4 bases, and 13 bases separated the two germline ends. The CDR3 nucleotides are TGTGCCAGTAGTATTGGGGCGCTCATGTATAATTCACCCCTCCACTTT. It is translated as CASSIGALMYNSPLHF.

The rearrangement uses TRBV5-1 and TRBJ2-3; 11 bases agree with TRBD2. There are 19 residues in the CDR3. The germline V gene encodes CDR1 SGHRS and CDR2 YFSETQ. V shed 5 bases, J shed 0 bases, and the junction held 14 bases outside the gene matches. CDR3 sequence (DNA): TGCGCCAGCAGAACGGGGAGACTAGCGGGGCAGACTAGCACAGATACGCAGTATTTT. Its protein is CASRTGRLAGQTSTDTQYF.

This clonotype appeared a few times. This chain uses TRBV4-2 with TRBJ2-5; TRBD2 aligns across 12 bases. This CDR3 is built from 18 residues. Germline assignment: CDR1 LGHNA and CDR2 YNFKEQ. Trimming removed 2 bases from V and 2 bases from J; junction bases left unmatched: 9. CDR3: CASSQTSGRFKLQETQYF. In nucleotides, the CDR3 is TGTGCCAGCAGCCAAACTAGCGGGAGGTTCAAATTACAAGAGACCCAGTACTTC.

This clonotype was seen a handful of times. This chain joins TRBV14 and TRBJ2-1, with D possibly matching TRBD2 (6 bases). CDR1 is SGHDN, CDR2 FVKESK, per germline. CDR3 length equals 15 residues. The V and J ends lost 1 base and 5 bases respectively, with 12 bases between them. The CDR3 nucleotides are TGTGCCAGCAGCCAAGTCGGGAGTGTCCACAATGAGCAGTTCTTC. Translated, it gives CASSQVGSVHNEQFF.

A few counts support this clonotype. The chain employs TRBV27 and TRBJ1-6, with D possibly being TRBD1 (5 bases). Trimming shortened V by 2 bases and J by 10 bases, and 9 bases separated the two germline ends. This CDR3 contains 13 residues. Germline V gene sequence: CDR1 MNHEY, CDR2 SMNVEV (reference sequence). CDR3 sequence: CASSLQGGSPLHF. The CDR3 bases are TGTGCCAGCAGTTTACAGGGCGGATCACCCCTCCACTTT.

This clonotype was counted at least ten times. The genes are TRBV28 and TRBJ2-3; 9 nucleotides agree with TRBD2. CDR1 is MDHEN, CDR2 SYDVKM, per germline. This CDR3 is 18 amino acids long. The V gene end was trimmed by 4 bases and the J gene end by 4 bases; junction bases not matched to a gene: 15. CDR3 in DNA: TGTGCCAGCAGTTCCCCCCGCCTTCATCAGCGGGAGGCAGATACGCAGTATTTT. This codes for CASSSPRLHQREADTQYF. Full variable domain (rest looked up from reference TRBV28 and TRBJ2-3): DVKVTQSSRYLVKRTGEKVFLECVQDMDHENMFWYRQDPGLGLRLIYFSYDVKMKEKGDIPEGYSVSREKKERFSLILESASTNQTSMYLCASSSPRLHQREADTQYFGPGTRLTVL.